This is a list of T cell receptor beta chains from one sample in a study of post-analysis software for immune sequencing data. TCRdb re-analysed the PCR reads in MiXCR, keeping a single row per CDR3 protein. The sample records hundreds of thousands of distinct CDR3 sequences, approximately 53% being singletons. The sequenced sample was blood. These receptors were obtained from a girl between 5 and 17 years old with multiple sclerosis. Both conserved end residues are part of each CDR3. Fields, in order: J gene, V gene, clone size, D gene, CDR3 DNA, CDR3 protein. The D gene is left open where the match is weak. Expanded clones get a size class; other rows say once, few or many, or leave the size out.

TRBJ1-1 TRBV10-2 . . TGCGCCAGTAAGCAGGGGACTACCGAAGCTTTCTTT CASKQGTTEAFF
TRBJ2-7 TRBV20-1 . . TGCAGTGCTCCCACCCGACAGTTTGGAACCTACGAGCAGTACTTC CSAPTRQFGTYEQYF
TRBJ2-5 TRBV7-2 few . TGTGCCAGCAGCTTATATGGGGTCAAGACCCAAGAGACCCAGTACTTC CASSLYGVKTQETQYF
TRBJ1-5 TRBV7-2 . . TGTGCCAGCAGCTTTCTCCGGGGGGCGAGGGGCAATCAGCCCCAGCATTTT CASSFLRGARGNQPQHF
TRBJ1-1 TRBV12-3/TRBV12-4 . TRBD1 TGTGCCAGCAGTTATCAGGGGGCCACTGAAGCTTTCTTT CASSYQGATEAFF
TRBJ1-1 TRBV6-2/TRBV6-3 . TRBD1 TGTGCCAGCAGCCTGTCCCTTCAGGGGGCGCAGAACACTGAAGCTTTCTTT CASSLSLQGAQNTEAFF
TRBJ2-1 TRBV5-1 few . TGCGCCAGCAGCTTGGATCCGGTGGTGAGCAATGAGCAGTTCTTC CASSLDPVVSNEQFF
TRBJ2-7 TRBV6-8 . . TGTGCCAGCAGTCCCCAGCGGACAGGGAAGGTCGTAGCGGGAGTAGTAACCTACGAGCAGTACTTC CASSPQRTGKVVAGVVTYEQYF
TRBJ1-1 TRBV20-1 . . TGCAGTGCCAGTCGGGGGCAGGAACAGCGAGCTTTCTTT CSASRGQEQRAFF
TRBJ2-1 TRBV9 . . TGTGCCAGCAGCGTAGGAACTGGAGGTAGGAACGAGCAGTTCTTC CASSVGTGGRNEQFF
TRBJ1-1 TRBV30 . . TGTGCCTGGAGTAAAGGACTAGCTTTCTTT CAWSKGLAFF
TRBJ1-5 TRBV7-9 . . TGTGCCAGCAGCCCCGGACAGTATAGCAATCAGCCCCAGCATTTT CASSPGQYSNQPQHF
TRBJ2-7 TRBV29-1 . . TGCAGCGTTGAGGCCCTCACGTCTCGGTCGTCGATGGTGGATCGGGCAGTCGGGGTCTACGAGCAGTACTTC CSVEALTSRSSMVDRAVGVYEQYF
TRBJ2-3 TRBV12-3/TRBV12-4 . TRBD2 TGTGCCAGCAGTTTAGAGACTAGCCCGACCACAGATACGCAGTATTTT CASSLETSPTTDTQYF
TRBJ1-1 TRBV29-1 . . TGCAGCGTTGGTTACAGGTTCCAGAACACTGAAGCTTTCTTT CSVGYRFQNTEAFF
TRBJ2-7 TRBV27 few TRBD2 TGTGCCAGCAGACCCACTAGCGGGAGGGACTACGAGCAGTACTTC CASRPTSGRDYEQYF
TRBJ1-5 TRBV7-2 . . TGTGCCAGCAGCCCCGGTCCGTGGGGCAGGCTATATCAGCCCCAGCATTTT CASSPGPWGRLYQPQHF
TRBJ2-7 TRBV5-1 . TRBD2 TGCGCCAGCCGGGGGGTGATCGAGCAGTACTTC CASRGVIEQYF
TRBJ1-6 TRBV28 few TRBD1 TGTGCCAGCAGTTTCAGGCGGGGACAGGGGAATTCACCCCTCCACTTT CASSFRRGQGNSPLHF
TRBJ1-2 TRBV2 . . TGTGCCAGCAGTGAAGCGGGACGGGGACCCTCCTATGGCTACACCTTC CASSEAGRGPSYGYTF
TRBJ2-3 TRBV14 . . TGTGCCAGCAGTCGGGCGGGCGAACGCACAGATACGCAGTATTTT CASSRAGERTDTQYF
TRBJ2-7 TRBV12-3/TRBV12-4 many TRBD1 TGTGCCAGCAGTACCGGGACAGGGGGCTACGAGCAGTACTTC CASSTGTGGYEQYF
TRBJ1-2 TRBV6-5 . TRBD1 TGTGCCAGCAGGGAGGTGGACAGGGCGGGCTACACCTTC CASREVDRAGYTF
TRBJ2-1 TRBV7-2 . TRBD2 TGTGCCAGCAGCTCAGAGATAGCGGGGGGGAATGAGCAGTTCTTC CASSSEIAGGNEQFF
TRBJ2-5 TRBV6-1 . . TGTGCCAGCAGTGAATCGCCTTGGGGGGCAGAGACCCAGTACTTC CASSESPWGAETQYF
TRBJ2-7 TRBV11-2 few TRBD2 TGTGCCAGCAGCTTGCGAGCGGGAGTGGTACTCTCCTACGAGCAGTACTTC CASSLRAGVVLSYEQYF
TRBJ1-4 TRBV20-1 . . TGCAGTGCTAGAGATCAACAGCAGGGAGAAAAACTGTTTTTT CSARDQQQGEKLFF
TRBJ1-2 TRBV9 . . TGTGCCAGCAGCGTTTCAGGGACCGGCTACACCTTC CASSVSGTGYTF
TRBJ1-4 TRBV2 . . TGTGCCAGCAGTTGGAGCCCTTCCACTAATGAAAAACTGTTTTTT CASSWSPSTNEKLFF
TRBJ1-6 TRBV12-3/TRBV12-4 . TRBD1 TGTGCCAGCAGTTTACTAGGGGGCCAGGCACCCCTCCACTTT CASSLLGGQAPLHF
TRBJ1-1 TRBV12-5 . . TGTGCTAGTGGTTTGGTAAGGGGGGGGGTATCTGAAGCTTTCTTT CASGLVRGGVSEAFF
TRBJ1-1 TRBV6-5 . . TGTGCCAGCAGCCTGTCTAGAGGGGGTGTTGGTACTGAAGCTTTCTTT CASSLSRGGVGTEAFF
TRBJ2-7 TRBV7-8 few . TGTGCCAGCAGGCCTAGGACGTCATCCTACGAGCAGTACTTC CASRPRTSSYEQYF
TRBJ2-3 TRBV20-1 few . TGCAGTGCTAGAGATCATCTTCGACCCACTACGCAGTATTTT CSARDHLRPTTQYF
TRBJ1-4 TRBV7-6 . . TGTGCCAGCAGCTTGATGGGAGACAACCGACATCGGACTAATGAAAAACTGTTTTTT CASSLMGDNRHRTNEKLFF
TRBJ2-1 TRBV6-4 few . TGTGCCAGCAGTCTTGATGGCGCTAGAAGCAATGAGCAGTTCTTC CASSLDGARSNEQFF
TRBJ2-1 TRBV29-1 . . TGCAGCGTTCAGGGAGGTAATGAGCAGTTCTTC CSVQGGNEQFF
TRBJ1-1 TRBV6-5 . TRBD1 TGTGCCAGCAGTTGGGACAGGGAAACCCGCGCTGAAGCTTTCTTT CASSWDRETRAEAFF
TRBJ2-6 TRBV6-5 . . TGTGCCAGCAGTTTCGTCAGCCAGTCCTCTGGGGCCAACGTCCTGACTTTC CASSFVSQSSGANVLTF
TRBJ2-1 TRBV6-2/TRBV6-3 . TRBD2 TGTGCCAGCAGTTCCCGGGACCCTAGCGGGGGACATGAGCAGTTCTTC CASSSRDPSGGHEQFF
TRBJ2-3 TRBV6-6 . TRBD1 TGTGCCAGCAGTTACCCCAAGGGACAGCGCACAGATACGCAGTATTTT CASSYPKGQRTDTQYF
TRBJ2-1 TRBV5-6 . . TGTGCCAGCAGCTTGCTAAATTTCGTGGGTTTGAAGCAGTTCTTC CASSLLNFVGLKQFF
TRBJ2-5 TRBV29-1 . . TGCACCTGGGGGGACAACCAAGAGACCCAGTACTTC CTWGDNQETQYF
TRBJ1-1 TRBV7-6 . . TGTGCCAGCAGCCAAGACAGTAAAGCTTTCTTT CASSQDSKAFF
TRBJ2-7 TRBV6-5 . TRBD2 TGTGCCAGCCGGGGGGGCCACGAGCAGTACTTC CASRGGHEQYF
TRBJ2-1 TRBV10-3 . . TGTGCCATCACGGGGGCCGGGAATGAACAGTTCTTC CAITGAGNEQFF
TRBJ2-1 TRBV4-1 . TRBD1 TGCGCCAGCAGCCCGCGGGACAGGGGCTCTACGATCCGATACAATGAGCAGTTCTTC CASSPRDRGSTIRYNEQFF